This entry is about one T cell receptor (beta chain). As yet, its antigen is unknown. The entry originates in a study of a mutant IDH1 vaccine in newly diagnosed glioma. The overall study: Weeks 35 and 47 hosted visits V12 and V13, respectively.

The assay was immunoSEQ multiplex PCR, and TCRdb's table has in-frame clones only and misses some. The repertoire consists of tens of thousands of clones, with around four fifths occurring once and the leading ten covering about 4.1%. Time point meaning: week 35, safety follow-up. Doses consisted of 300 ug of mutant IDH1 20-mer peptide each, paired with topical imiquimod. Patients in the study were vaccinated eight times, receiving shots in weeks 1, 3, 5, 7, 11, 15, 19 and 23. Study observations and caveats: Altogether, 80% to 95% of patients exhibited vaccine-induced immune responses.

Specimen: PBMCs, collected from a glioma patient whose treatment included an IDH1 peptide vaccine. The receptor was derived from a man in his thirties or forties with glioma.

CDR3 coding DNA: TGTGCCAGCAGCCTACCCCTTCTCCGGGACAGAACGCAGTATTTT. Its protein product is CASSLPLLRDRTQYF. The chain joins TRBV5-5 to TRBJ2-3; 7 nucleotides align to TRBD1. Germline CDR1 SGHKS, CDR2 YYEKEE (reference sequence). There are 15 residues in the CDR3. Trimming removed 4 bases from V and 9 bases from J; junction bases left unmatched: 14.